The sequence of this T cell receptor beta chain was determined in a study of blood T cell repertoires in COVID-19. Study summary: Sources were T cells, B-cell-depleted T cells, or PBMCs; the material itself was cDNA or gDNA.

CDR1 is SGHTA and CDR2 is FQGNSA in the germline V gene. V trimming: 4 bases; J trimming: 6 bases; junction bases outside the gene matches: 11. The CDR3 has 16 residues. This table comes from immunoSEQ multiplex PCR, and its TCRdb copy is limited to in-frame clones, with some not included. The sample lists 110,000 or so clones, roughly 82% occurring once. Sequencing input: peripheral blood. The chain employs TRBV7-2 and TRBJ2-7; 11 nucleotides align to TRBD2. The sequence was collected from a woman older than 75 with active or convalescent COVID-19. In DNA, the CDR3 is TGTGCCAGCAGCTCCACAATAGCGGGAGGGCCGTCCGAGCAGTACTTC. Its protein product is CASSSTIAGGPSEQYF.